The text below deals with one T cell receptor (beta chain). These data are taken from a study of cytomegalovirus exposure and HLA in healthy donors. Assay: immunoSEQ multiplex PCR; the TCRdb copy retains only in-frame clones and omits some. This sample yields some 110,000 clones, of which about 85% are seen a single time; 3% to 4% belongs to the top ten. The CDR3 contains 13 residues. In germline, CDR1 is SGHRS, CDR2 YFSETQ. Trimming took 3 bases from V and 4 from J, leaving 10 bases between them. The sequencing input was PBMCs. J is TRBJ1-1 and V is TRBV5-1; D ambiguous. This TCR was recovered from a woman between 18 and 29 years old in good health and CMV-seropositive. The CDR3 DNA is TGCGCCAGCAGCTCCGACGGACTCACTGAAGCTTTCTTT. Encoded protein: CASSSDGLTEAFF.